The next 23 T cell receptor beta chains were all read from a single sample in a study of blood T cell repertoires in COVID-19. Libraries were prepared by immunoSEQ multiplex PCR; TCRdb keeps only in-frame clonotypes and omits some of them. The data show 44,000 or so clones, with over 80% seen just once and less than 9.5% held by the top ten. The sequencing sample was made of peripheral blood. Receptor source: a man older than 75 in a cohort sampled during active COVID-19.

The gene calls are TRBV4-2 and TRBJ2-3; perhaps TRBD2 as D (7 bases). The CDR3 contains 14 residues. CDR1 and CDR2 (germline): LGHNA, YNFKEQ. The ends were cut back, 2 bases at V and 3 bases at J, with 9 bases in the middle. The CDR3 sequence is CASSQRGATDTQYF. In nucleotides, the CDR3 is TGTGCCAGCAGCCAACGGGGGGCGACAGATACGCAGTATTTT.

On this clone: One junction end disagrees with the germline gene, perhaps due to a read error. The chain carries TRBV7-7 and TRBJ2-1; 8 bases are shared with TRBD2. CDR1 and CDR2 from the germline V gene are SSHAT and FNYEAQ (reference sequence). This CDR3 spans 15 amino acids. The DNA of the CDR3 is TGTGCTAGCAGCTTGTTCCGGGGGGGCGTCAATGAGCAGTTCTTC. Translation gives CASSLFRGGVNEQFF.

This clone was seen a few times. The chain joins TRBV4-3 to TRBJ2-5; 9 nucleotides line up with TRBD1. The CDR3 totals 16 residues. Germline CDR1 LGHNA, CDR2 YSLEER. J lost 0 bases, V lost 4 bases, and 6 bases had no gene match. In DNA form, the CDR3 reads TGCGCCAGCAGCCGCAAACAGGGGGCCTACCAAGAGACCCAGTACTTC. Its translation is CASSRKQGAYQETQYF.

This chain's CDR3 is CASSPDSDRPQHF. The CDR3 nucleotides read TGTGCCAGCAGTCCGGACAGCGATCGGCCCCAGCATTTT. The chain uses TRBV27 and TRBJ1-5, with a weak D call TRBD1 (6 bases). Germline assignment: CDR1 MNHEY and CDR2 SMNVEV (reference sequence). The V and J ends lost 5 bases and 9 bases respectively, with 14 bases between them. CDR3 length: 13 amino acids.

The gene calls are TRBV18 and TRBJ2-7, with 7 bases matching TRBD1. In germline, CDR1 is KGHSH, CDR2 LQKENI. The CDR3 has 15 residues. J lost 2 bases, V lost 0 bases, and 4 bases had no gene match. CDR3 nucleotides: TGTGCCAGCTCACCACCCAGACAGGGAGCCTACGAGCAGTACTTC. Translating gives CASSPPRQGAYEQYF. Looking up the rest from reference TRBV18 and TRBJ2-7 gives the full variable domain: NAGVMQNPRHLVRRRGQEARLRCSPMKGHSHVYWYRQLPEEGLKFMVYLQKENIIDESGMPKERFSAEFPKEGPSILRIQQVVRGDSAAYFCASSPPRQGAYEQYFGPGTRLTVT.

This clone was seen a few times. The chain's CDR3 is CASSPADRGYGYTF. The DNA of the CDR3 is TGTGCCAGCAGTCCCGCCGACAGGGGCTATGGCTACACCTTC. V and J are TRBV28 and TRBJ1-2; 8 bases match TRBD1. CDR3 length equals 14 residues. Trimming took 5 bases from V and 4 from J; bases not matched to a gene: 6. Germline V gene sequence: CDR1 MDHEN, CDR2 SYDVKM.

This chain joins TRBV6-1 and TRBJ2-7; 10 nucleotides agree with TRBD2. Losses at the gene ends were 0 bases for V and 4 bases for J; bases not matched to a gene: 6. The germline V gene encodes CDR1 MNHNS and CDR2 SASEGT. The CDR3 is 16 amino acids. CDR3 bases: TGTGCCAGCAGTGAAGCAGTAGCGGGAGGAGGTTACGAGCAGTACTTC. The encoded protein is CASSEAVAGGGYEQYF.

This clone was seen only a few times. The chain employs TRBV7-2 and TRBJ2-2; D is uncertain. V shed 2 bases and J shed 6 bases, with 7 bases lying between them. In germline, CDR1 is SGHTA, CDR2 FQGNSA. There are 13 residues in the CDR3. CDR3 residues: CASSLYAAGELFF. CDR3 sequence (DNA): TGTGCCAGCAGCTTATACGCGGCCGGGGAGCTGTTTTTT.

This rearrangement joins TRBV29-1 to TRBJ1-1, with D perhaps TRBD1 (5 bases). Trimming removed 4 bases at V and 2 bases at J, with 14 bases between. The CDR3 extends over 14 amino acids. CDR1 and CDR2 from the germline V gene are SQVTM and ANQGSEA. The CDR3 loop reads CSVGGRTANTEAFF. In DNA, the CDR3 is TGCAGCGTTGGGGGGAGGACGGCAAACACTGAAGCTTTCTTT.

The rearrangement uses TRBV30 and TRBJ1-1; TRBD1 aligns across 7 bases. The CDR3 runs to 15 residues. The ends lost 2 bases at V and 4 bases at J; junction bases unmatched: 10. Germline V gene sequence: CDR1 GTSNPN, CDR2 SVGIG (reference sequence). CDR3 in amino acids: CAWSPWGRGLTEAFF. The CDR3 DNA reads as TGTGCCTGGAGTCCATGGGGTAGGGGGCTCACTGAAGCTTTCTTT.

The chain links TRBV19 to TRBJ1-1; perhaps TRBD1 as D (6 bases). Germline assignment: CDR1 LNHDA and CDR2 SQIVND (reference sequence). Trimming stripped 5 bases from V and 2 bases from J, with 15 bases between. This CDR3 is built from 15 residues. The CDR3: CASSFRTELNTEAFF. The CDR3 nucleotides are TGTGCCAGTAGTTTTCGGACAGAACTAAACACTGAAGCTTTCTTT.

This rearrangement joins TRBV28 to TRBJ2-3; 8 bases agree with TRBD1. Looked up from germline, CDR1 is MDHEN and CDR2 is SYDVKM. This CDR3 has 15 residues. V dropped 3 bases and J dropped 2; count of bases not matched to a gene: 4. The CDR3 region has the DNA TGTGCCAGCAGTTTCCAGGGGGCAGTCACAGATACGCAGTATTTT. This codes for CASSFQGAVTDTQYF.

The chain couples TRBV10-3 to TRBJ2-7; 11 nucleotides align to TRBD1. The CDR3 length is 14 residues. V dropped 2 bases and J dropped 3; count of bases not matched to a gene: 0. In germline, CDR1 is ENHRY, CDR2 SYGVKD. Here the CDR3 DNA reads TGTGCCATCAGTGAGGGGACAGGGGGCTACGAGCAGTACTTC. The encoded protein is CAISEGTGGYEQYF.

This clone appeared a single time. The chain couples TRBV24-1 to TRBJ1-4; TRBD1 matches at 10 bases. V was clipped by 2 bases and J by 6 bases; unmatched bases: 2. CDR3 length: 15 amino acids. In germline, CDR1 is KGHDR, CDR2 SFDVKD. CDR3 in amino acids: CATSDSGTGDEKLFF. For the CDR3, the DNA is TGTGCCACCAGTGATTCCGGGACAGGGGATGAAAAACTGTTTTTT.

The CDR3 region has the DNA TGTGCCAGCTCCCTCACCTCCGGACAGAACACCGGGGAGCTGTTTTTT. Amino acid sequence: CASSLTSGQNTGELFF. The V call is TRBV18, the J call TRBJ2-2, with a possible D match to TRBD1 (5 bases). CDR3 length: 16 amino acids. The V gene lost 6 bases and the J gene lost 1 base, with 15 bases spanning the gap. The germline gives CDR1 KGHSH, CDR2 LQKENI.

The chain uses TRBV2 and TRBJ1-2, with 12 bases lining up with TRBD1. Trimming removed 4 bases from V and 7 bases from J; junction bases left unmatched: 7. In germline, CDR1 is SNHLY, CDR2 FYNNEI. The CDR3 is 15 amino acids. The CDR3 is CASSGTGQGAGGYTF. CDR3 coding DNA: TGTGCCAGCAGTGGAACGGGACAGGGGGCGGGTGGCTACACCTTC.

The chain has TRBV6-2 or TRBV6-3 and TRBJ1-1, with TRBD1 identical over 10 bases. CDR3 size: 14 residues. The trim removed 2 bases at V and 6 bases at J, leaving 3 bases unmatched. Germline V gene data show CDR1 as MNHEY and CDR2 as SVGEGT. The CDR3 is CASSYRDRGSEAFF. CDR3 in DNA: TGTGCCAGCAGTTACAGGGACAGGGGCTCTGAAGCTTTCTTT.

This sequence joins TRBV6-6 and TRBJ2-5; a weak D match, TRBD1 (5 bases). The CDR3 spans 14 residues. CDR1 MNHNY and CDR2 SVGAGI come from the germline V gene (reference sequence). The V and J ends lost 6 bases and 0 bases respectively, with 11 bases between them. DNA for the CDR3: TGTGCCAGCAGCACGACAGCGTACCAAGAGACCCAGTACTTC. Residues: CASSTTAYQETQYF.

The rearrangement links TRBV24-1 to TRBJ1-1; D is unresolved. The V end lost 3 bases, the J end lost 4 bases, and 11 bases lay between the germline ends. Germline V gives CDR1 KGHDR, CDR2 SFDVKD. The CDR3 covers 14 residues. This CDR3 is CATSDRSAGTEAFF. DNA of the CDR3: TGTGCCACCAGTGATAGGTCAGCGGGCACTGAAGCTTTCTTT.

The rearrangement uses TRBV5-4 and TRBJ1-6; 9 nucleotides line up with TRBD1. The J segment lost 5 bases and the V segment lost 5 bases, leaving 5 bases of the junction unmatched. The CDR3 totals 15 residues. Germline CDR1 SGHNT, CDR2 YYREEE (reference sequence). CDR3 bases: TGTGCCAGCAGACCTACAGGGGGCAATAATTCACCCCTCCACTTT. It is translated as CASRPTGGNNSPLHF.

The chain recombines TRBV6-6 with TRBJ2-4, with D possibly being TRBD2 (6 bases). V was clipped by 5 bases and J by 8 bases, with 16 bases between them. The germline V gene encodes CDR1 MNHNY and CDR2 SVGAGI (reference sequence). This CDR3 comprises 14 residues. The CDR3: CASSPGGSVDIQYF. Here the CDR3 DNA reads TGTGCCAGCAGTCCTGGGGGGTCGGTGGACATTCAGTACTTC.

Judged by abundance, this clone is medium-sized (0.01 to 0.1%). V gene TRBV19 combines with J gene TRBJ2-2, with D tentatively TRBD1 (6 bases). V lost 6 bases, J lost 1 base, and 9 bases lay in between. The CDR3 spans 14 residues. CDR1 is LNHDA and CDR2 is SQIVND in the germline V gene (reference sequence). Here the CDR3 reads CASRPGQNTGELFF. CDR3 nucleotides: TGTGCCAGTAGGCCGGGACAGAACACCGGGGAGCTGTTTTTT. Filled out from reference TRBV19 and TRBJ2-2, the complete variable domain reads DGGITQSPKYLFRKEGQNVTLSCEQNLNHDAMYWYRQDPGQGLRLIYYSQIVNDFQKGDIAEGYSVSREKKESFPLTVTSAQKNPTAFYLCASRPGQNTGELFFGEGSRLTVL.

There are a few counts of this clone. The CDR3 spells CASSEPGSGRAYEQYF. CDR3 DNA: TGTGCCAGCAGTGAACCTGGTAGCGGGAGGGCTTACGAGCAGTACTTC. The chain couples TRBV6-1 to TRBJ2-7; TRBD2 matches 11 bases. Per germline, CDR1 MNHNS and CDR2 SASEGT. The CDR3 runs 16 residues. Trimming at V came to 2 bases and at J to 4 bases, leaving 7 bases not matched to a gene.